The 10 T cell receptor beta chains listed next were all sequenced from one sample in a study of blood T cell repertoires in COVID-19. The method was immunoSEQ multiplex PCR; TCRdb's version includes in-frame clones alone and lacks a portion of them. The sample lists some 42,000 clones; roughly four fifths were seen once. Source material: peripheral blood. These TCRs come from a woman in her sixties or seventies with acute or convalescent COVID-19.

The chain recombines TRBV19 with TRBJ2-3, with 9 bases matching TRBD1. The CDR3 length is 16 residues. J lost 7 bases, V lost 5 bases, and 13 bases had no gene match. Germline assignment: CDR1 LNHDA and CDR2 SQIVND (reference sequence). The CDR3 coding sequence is TGTGCCAGTAGTGTCATCCGGGACAGGGACAGAAATACGCAGTATTTT. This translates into CASSVIRDRDRNTQYF.

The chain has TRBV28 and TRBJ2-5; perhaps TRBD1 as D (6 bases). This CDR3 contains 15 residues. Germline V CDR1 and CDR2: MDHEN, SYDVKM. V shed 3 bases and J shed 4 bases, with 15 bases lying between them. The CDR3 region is CASSFGQSPRETQYF. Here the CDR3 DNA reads TGTGCCAGCAGTTTTGGACAGTCCCCTAGAGAGACCCAGTACTTC.

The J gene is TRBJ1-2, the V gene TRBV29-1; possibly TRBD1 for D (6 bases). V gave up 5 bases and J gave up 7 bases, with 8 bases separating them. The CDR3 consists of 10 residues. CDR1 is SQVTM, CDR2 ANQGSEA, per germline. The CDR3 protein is CSVRGGGYTF. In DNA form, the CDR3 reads TGCAGCGTTCGAGGGGGTGGCTACACCTTC.

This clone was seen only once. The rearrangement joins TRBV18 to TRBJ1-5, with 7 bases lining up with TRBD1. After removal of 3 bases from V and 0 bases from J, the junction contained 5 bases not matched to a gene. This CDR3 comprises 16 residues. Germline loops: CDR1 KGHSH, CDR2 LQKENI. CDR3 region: CASSPTGTVSNQPQHF. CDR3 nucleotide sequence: TGTGCCAGCTCACCTACCGGGACAGTTAGCAATCAGCCCCAGCATTTT.

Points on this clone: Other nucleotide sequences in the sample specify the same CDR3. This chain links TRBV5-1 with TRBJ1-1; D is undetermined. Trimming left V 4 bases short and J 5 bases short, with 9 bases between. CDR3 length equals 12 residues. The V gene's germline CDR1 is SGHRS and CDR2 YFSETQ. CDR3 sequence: CASSPGGTEAFF. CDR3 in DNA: TGCGCCAGCAGCCCTGGAGGAACTGAAGCTTTCTTT.

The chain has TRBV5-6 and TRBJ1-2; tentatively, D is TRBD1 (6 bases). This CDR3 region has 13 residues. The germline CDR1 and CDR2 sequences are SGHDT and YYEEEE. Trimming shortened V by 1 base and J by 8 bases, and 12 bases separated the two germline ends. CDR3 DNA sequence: TGTGCCAGCAGCTTGTGGGGGGGCCAGGGCTACACCTTC. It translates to CASSLWGGQGYTF.

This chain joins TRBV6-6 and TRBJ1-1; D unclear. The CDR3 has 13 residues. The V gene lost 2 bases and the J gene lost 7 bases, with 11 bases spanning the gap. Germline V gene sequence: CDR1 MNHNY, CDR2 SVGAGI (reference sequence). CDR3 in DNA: TGTGCCAGCAGTTACCCGCCTAGGAGTGAAGCTTTCTTT. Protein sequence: CASSYPPRSEAFF.

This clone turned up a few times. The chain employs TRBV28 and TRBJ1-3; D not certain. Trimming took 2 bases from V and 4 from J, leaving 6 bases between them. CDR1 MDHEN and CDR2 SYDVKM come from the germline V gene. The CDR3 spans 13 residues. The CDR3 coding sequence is TGTGCCAGCAGTTTACTCCAGGGAAACACCATATATTTT. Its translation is CASSLLQGNTIYF.

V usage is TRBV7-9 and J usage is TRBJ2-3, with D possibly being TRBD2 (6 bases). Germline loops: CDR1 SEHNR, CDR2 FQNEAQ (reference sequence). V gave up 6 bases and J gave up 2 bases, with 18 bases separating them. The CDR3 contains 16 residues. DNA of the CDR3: TGTGCCAGCAGTTATTTTCCGGGACTTACCACAGATACGCAGTATTTT. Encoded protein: CASSYFPGLTTDTQYF.

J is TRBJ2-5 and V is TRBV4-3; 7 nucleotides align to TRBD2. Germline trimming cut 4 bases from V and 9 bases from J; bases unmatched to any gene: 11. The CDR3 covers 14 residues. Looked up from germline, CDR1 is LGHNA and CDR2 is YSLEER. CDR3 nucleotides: TGCGCCAGCAGCCGTTCCGTGGCTCGGGAGGCCCAGTACTTC. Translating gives CASSRSVAREAQYF.